The entry below gives a single TCR beta chain sequence along with its context. The antigen is unknown. The data are from a study of beta chain features in type 1 diabetes. Study conclusions and caveats: Moderately but significantly shorter TCRB CDR3s were found in Type 1 diabetes patients in all four CD4+ subsets.

Germline-derived CDR1 and CDR2 are LGHNA and YNFKEQ. The CDR3 is 16 amino acids. V lost 4 bases to trimming and J lost 2 bases, with 18 bases between them. What was sequenced were expressed TCRB transcripts, since all of the isolated RNA had been reverse transcribed. Regulatory, naive and central memory T cell samples averaged about 3.57 million reads. Generated by immunoSEQ multiplex PCR, the TCRdb table keeps only in-frame clones and is missing some. This table has over 100,000 clones, about 17% appearing once. The receptor's source is a man under 40 with type 1 diabetes. This chain connects TRBV4-2 to TRBJ2-7; tentatively, D is TRBD1 or TRBD2 (5 bases each). The specimen was central memory CD4+ T cells from blood. CDR3 loop: CASSREGTNEAYEQYF. The CDR3 DNA follows: TGTGCCAGCAGCCGAGAAGGGACCAACGAGGCCTACGAGCAGTACTTC.